Listed below are T cell receptor beta chains from one sample, sequenced in a study of cytomegalovirus exposure and HLA in healthy donors. Libraries were prepared by immunoSEQ multiplex PCR; TCRdb keeps only in-frame clonotypes and omits some of them. Recorded for this sample: more than 90,000 clones. Material for sequencing was PBMCs. Source of these receptors: a man aged 40-50 years in good health and CMV-seropositive. Each CDR3 is given with its conserved first and last residue. The D gene is left open where the match is weak.

V gene: TRBV5-1
J gene: TRBJ2-7
D gene: TRBD1
CDR3 DNA: TGCGCCAGCAGCTACAACTCCGGGACAGGTTCGCCAGCCTACGAGCAGTACTTC
CDR3 protein: CASSYNSGTGSPAYEQYF

V gene: TRBV7-9
J gene: TRBJ2-7
D gene: TRBD1
CDR3 DNA: TGTGCCAGCACCCTCCCGGGACAGAACTACGAGCAGTACTTC
CDR3 protein: CASTLPGQNYEQYF

V gene: TRBV28
J gene: TRBJ1-1
D gene: -
CDR3 DNA: TGTGCCAGCAGTCCCCCCCTTTCCGGGACTTTGTCTGAAGCTTTCTTT
CDR3 protein: CASSPPLSGTLSEAFF

V gene: TRBV5-1
J gene: TRBJ1-3
D gene: -
CDR3 DNA: TGCGCCAGCAGCCCGCGTCGGTCGATCTCTGGAAACACCATATATTTT
CDR3 protein: CASSPRRSISGNTIYF

V gene: TRBV7-3
J gene: TRBJ2-2
D gene: -
CDR3 DNA: TGTGCCAGCAGCTTATTAACAGTAGGCACCGGGGAGCTGTTTTTT
CDR3 protein: CASSLLTVGTGELFF

V gene: TRBV19
J gene: TRBJ2-3
D gene: -
CDR3 DNA: TGTGCCAGTAGTAGCGGGAGCACAGATACGCAGTATTTT
CDR3 protein: CASSSGSTDTQYF

V gene: TRBV4-3
J gene: TRBJ1-4
D gene: -
CDR3 DNA: TGCGCCAGCAGCCAGACGGATGGGGCGGGGGGTGAAAAACTGTTTTTT
CDR3 protein: CASSQTDGAGGEKLFF

V gene: TRBV11-1
J gene: TRBJ1-2
D gene: TRBD1
CDR3 DNA: TGTGCCAGCAGCTCAGGGGGATTTGGCTACACCTTC
CDR3 protein: CASSSGGFGYTF

V gene: TRBV28
J gene: TRBJ2-4
D gene: -
CDR3 DNA: TGTGCCAGCAGTTTAGGAGGTCTTCCTCAGTACTTC
CDR3 protein: CASSLGGLPQYF

V gene: TRBV6-1
J gene: TRBJ1-6
D gene: -
CDR3 DNA: TGTGCCAGCAGTGAACGGAGGGTCTCCTATAATTCACCCCTCCACTTT
CDR3 protein: CASSERRVSYNSPLHF

V gene: TRBV10-3
J gene: TRBJ2-1
D gene: TRBD2
CDR3 DNA: TGTGCCATCAGTGAAAGGGAAATAGCGGGAGACTACAATGAGCAGTTCTTC
CDR3 protein: CAISEREIAGDYNEQFF

V gene: TRBV10-3
J gene: TRBJ1-2
D gene: TRBD1
CDR3 DNA: TGTGCCGTCGATGGGGGGACAGGTGGCTACACCTTC
CDR3 protein: CAVDGGTGGYTF

V gene: TRBV4-2
J gene: TRBJ2-1
D gene: TRBD2
CDR3 DNA: TGTGCCAGCAGCCAAGCTAGCGGGAGCTACAATGAGCAGTTCTTC
CDR3 protein: CASSQASGSYNEQFF

V gene: TRBV29-1
J gene: TRBJ1-4
D gene: -
CDR3 DNA: TGCAGCGCCCCCCTTGCAACTAATGAAAAACTGTTTTTT
CDR3 protein: CSAPLATNEKLFF

V gene: TRBV13
J gene: TRBJ2-7
D gene: -
CDR3 DNA: TGTGCCAGCAGGGCGCGTGGTAGCGGCCTAGCCGAGCAGTACTTC
CDR3 protein: CASRARGSGLAEQYF

V gene: TRBV28
J gene: TRBJ1-2
D gene: -
CDR3 DNA: TGTGCCAGCAGAAGGACAGAGAACTATGGCTACACCTTC
CDR3 protein: CASRRTENYGYTF

V gene: TRBV25-1
J gene: TRBJ2-3
D gene: TRBD1
CDR3 DNA: TGTGCCAGCAGTGAATATGGGGGACAGGGGGGAGATACGCAGTATTTT
CDR3 protein: CASSEYGGQGGDTQYF

V gene: TRBV7-7
J gene: TRBJ2-1
D gene: -
CDR3 DNA: TGTGCTAGCAGCTTAGTGGAGAGCTCCTACAATGAGCAGTTCTTC
CDR3 protein: CASSLVESSYNEQFF

V gene: TRBV7-2
J gene: TRBJ2-7
D gene: TRBD1
CDR3 DNA: TGTGCCAGCAGCTTAGCGGACAGGGGTTACGAGCAGTACTTC
CDR3 protein: CASSLADRGYEQYF

V gene: TRBV5-6
J gene: TRBJ2-2
D gene: TRBD1
CDR3 DNA: TGTGCCAGCAGCTTGTTTACAGGGGGGCTTCGAGTCGGGGAGCTGTTTTTT
CDR3 protein: CASSLFTGGLRVGELFF

V gene: TRBV6-6
J gene: TRBJ2-5
D gene: -
CDR3 DNA: TGTGCCGGCGGGACCTCAGAGCAAGAGACCCAGTACTTC
CDR3 protein: CAGGTSEQETQYF

V gene: TRBV9
J gene: TRBJ2-6
D gene: -
CDR3 DNA: TGTGCCAGCAGCGTAGATCTCAGGCCCTCTGGGGCCAACGTCCTGACTTTC
CDR3 protein: CASSVDLRPSGANVLTF

V gene: TRBV5-6
J gene: TRBJ2-7
D gene: TRBD1
CDR3 DNA: TGTGCCAGCAGCCTAGGACAGGGGGCATCCTACGAGCAGTACTTC
CDR3 protein: CASSLGQGASYEQYF

V gene: TRBV7-3
J gene: TRBJ2-3
D gene: TRBD2
CDR3 DNA: TGTGCCAGCAGCTCCACTAGCGGCGTCACAGATACGCAGTATTTT
CDR3 protein: CASSSTSGVTDTQYF

V gene: TRBV18
J gene: TRBJ1-4
D gene: TRBD1
CDR3 DNA: TGTGCCAGCTCACTCTCCGGGACAGCTAATGAAAAACTGTTTTTT
CDR3 protein: CASSLSGTANEKLFF

V gene: TRBV10-2
J gene: TRBJ2-6
D gene: -
CDR3 DNA: TGCGCCAGCAGTCCCCTTCTATCTGGGGCCAACGTCCTGACTTTC
CDR3 protein: CASSPLLSGANVLTF

V gene: TRBV21-1
J gene: TRBJ1-1
D gene: -
CDR3 DNA: TGTGCCAGCAGACTCTCAGAGGGCACTGAAGCTTTCTTT
CDR3 protein: CASRLSEGTEAFF

V gene: TRBV5-1
J gene: TRBJ2-7
D gene: TRBD2
CDR3 DNA: TGCGCCAGCAGCTTGGCCTTTGGGACTAGCGGTACCTACGAGCAGTACTTC
CDR3 protein: CASSLAFGTSGTYEQYF

V gene: TRBV14
J gene: TRBJ2-7
D gene: -
CDR3 DNA: TGTGCCAGCAGCCAACAGTTCCTCAGCTCCTACGAGCAGTACTTC
CDR3 protein: CASSQQFLSSYEQYF

V gene: TRBV28
J gene: TRBJ2-1
D gene: TRBD2
CDR3 DNA: TGTGCCAGCAGTTTAGCGGGAGGCCCCTATGAGCAGTTCTTC
CDR3 protein: CASSLAGGPYEQFF

V gene: TRBV7-9
J gene: TRBJ1-1
D gene: TRBD1
CDR3 DNA: TGTGCCAGCAGCTTAGACATACAGGGGATGAACACTGAAGCTTTCTTT
CDR3 protein: CASSLDIQGMNTEAFF

V gene: TRBV6-6
J gene: TRBJ2-1
D gene: TRBD2
CDR3 DNA: TGTGCCAGCAGAGATAGCGGGAGAGGGCTCTTC
CDR3 protein: CASRDSGRGLF

V gene: TRBV7-2
J gene: TRBJ2-5
D gene: -
CDR3 DNA: TGTGCCAGCAGCTCGCACCGTTTGAGTAGAGAGACCCAGTACTTC
CDR3 protein: CASSSHRLSRETQYF

V gene: TRBV7-9
J gene: TRBJ2-3
D gene: TRBD2
CDR3 DNA: TGTGCCAGCAGCTCCTTCCCGCCGGGACTAGCGGGAAGCACAGATACGCAGTATTTT
CDR3 protein: CASSSFPPGLAGSTDTQYF

V gene: TRBV15
J gene: TRBJ1-2
D gene: TRBD1
CDR3 DNA: TGTGCCACCAGCGGGACAGGGCAACAGGAGGGCTATGGCTACACCTTC
CDR3 protein: CATSGTGQQEGYGYTF

V gene: TRBV5-6
J gene: TRBJ1-5
D gene: -
CDR3 DNA: TGTGCCAGCAGCTTGCTTGCAGATAGCAATCAGCCCCAGCATTTT
CDR3 protein: CASSLLADSNQPQHF

V gene: TRBV18
J gene: TRBJ2-7
D gene: -
CDR3 DNA: TGTGCCAGCTCAACTCGCCTCCCGGGGGTCGACGAGCAGTACTTC
CDR3 protein: CASSTRLPGVDEQYF

V gene: TRBV28
J gene: TRBJ2-6
D gene: -
CDR3 DNA: TGTGCCAGCAGCTGGGGGGACGTGTACTCTGGGGCCAACGTCCTGACTTTC
CDR3 protein: CASSWGDVYSGANVLTF

V gene: TRBV21-1
J gene: TRBJ2-5
D gene: -
CDR3 DNA: TGTGCCAGCAGCAAGGGGCCGACTAGCGGGAGTGTGGAGACCCAGTACTTC
CDR3 protein: CASSKGPTSGSVETQYF

V gene: TRBV5-4
J gene: TRBJ2-1
D gene: TRBD2
CDR3 DNA: TGTGCCAGCAGTACCGGGACTAGCGGGAATCGCGGTGAGCAGTTCTTC
CDR3 protein: CASSTGTSGNRGEQFF

V gene: TRBV6-1
J gene: TRBJ2-1
D gene: -
CDR3 DNA: TGTGCCAGCATGGTGGCCAGGGCTATTAACAATGAGCAGTTCTTC
CDR3 protein: CASMVARAINNEQFF

V gene: TRBV9
J gene: TRBJ2-2
D gene: -
CDR3 DNA: TGTGCCAGCAGCGGTCAGGGATACACCGGGGAGCTGTTTTTT
CDR3 protein: CASSGQGYTGELFF

V gene: TRBV29-1
J gene: TRBJ2-3
D gene: TRBD2
CDR3 DNA: TGCAGCGTTGACGGACAGTCCGGGACTAGCGGGAGCTACACAGATACGCAGTATTTT
CDR3 protein: CSVDGQSGTSGSYTDTQYF

V gene: TRBV6-1
J gene: TRBJ2-7
D gene: -
CDR3 DNA: TGTGCCAGCCGCTTAGGCGGAGACTACGAGCAGTACTTC
CDR3 protein: CASRLGGDYEQYF

V gene: TRBV6-6
J gene: TRBJ1-1
D gene: -
CDR3 DNA: TGTGCCAGCAGTTACGCTTCCGGGACTGAAGCTTTCTTT
CDR3 protein: CASSYASGTEAFF

V gene: TRBV28
J gene: TRBJ1-3
D gene: TRBD1
CDR3 DNA: TGTGCCAGCAGTCCGGACAGGTTCTCTGGAAACACCATATATTTT
CDR3 protein: CASSPDRFSGNTIYF

V gene: TRBV28
J gene: TRBJ1-2
D gene: TRBD1
CDR3 DNA: TGTGCCAGCAGTGCATATCGACAGGGCGCCGGCTATGGCTACACCTTC
CDR3 protein: CASSAYRQGAGYGYTF

V gene: TRBV29-1
J gene: TRBJ1-2
D gene: -
CDR3 DNA: TGCAGCGTTGAAGGAAGACAGTGGGGCTACACCTTC
CDR3 protein: CSVEGRQWGYTF

V gene: TRBV4-1
J gene: TRBJ1-4
D gene: TRBD1
CDR3 DNA: TGCGCCAGCAGCCCCGGGACAGGGCGAGAGGAAAAACTGTTTTTT
CDR3 protein: CASSPGTGREEKLFF

V gene: TRBV18
J gene: TRBJ1-3
D gene: -
CDR3 DNA: TGTGCCAGCTCACCCTCGGTAAGCTCTGGAAACACCATATATTTT
CDR3 protein: CASSPSVSSGNTIYF

V gene: TRBV7-3
J gene: TRBJ1-1
D gene: TRBD1
CDR3 DNA: TGTGCCAGCAGCCCGAGGGGGGCACAGGGGGCGGAAACTGAAGCTTTCTTT
CDR3 protein: CASSPRGAQGAETEAFF

V gene: TRBV9
J gene: TRBJ2-7
D gene: -
CDR3 DNA: TGTGCCAGCAGCCCCCAGCACGGAGACTCCTACGAGCAGTACTTC
CDR3 protein: CASSPQHGDSYEQYF

V gene: TRBV19
J gene: TRBJ2-1
D gene: -
CDR3 DNA: TGTGCCAGTAGTACCGCTTCCGGGACATTCAATGAGCAGTTCTTC
CDR3 protein: CASSTASGTFNEQFF

V gene: TRBV7-2
J gene: TRBJ2-3
D gene: -
CDR3 DNA: TGTGCCAGCAGCCCGAAAAGGGTAGCGAGCACAGATACGCAGTATTTT
CDR3 protein: CASSPKRVASTDTQYF

V gene: TRBV4-3
J gene: TRBJ2-5
D gene: TRBD1
CDR3 DNA: TGCGCCAGCAGCCAGAACAGGGGGCGAGAGACCCAGTACTTC
CDR3 protein: CASSQNRGRETQYF

V gene: TRBV5-1
J gene: TRBJ1-1
D gene: TRBD1
CDR3 DNA: TGCGCCAGCAGCTTCTTAGGACAGGTGAACACTGAAGCTTTCTTT
CDR3 protein: CASSFLGQVNTEAFF

V gene: TRBV7-9
J gene: TRBJ2-1
D gene: TRBD2
CDR3 DNA: TGTGCCAGCAGCACAGAGCGGGAGGGCCACAATGAGCAGTTCTTC
CDR3 protein: CASSTEREGHNEQFF